The present TCR beta chain was sequenced within a study of T cells in Graves' hyperthyroidism and ophthalmopathy. Overall study: Pretreatment peripheral blood was obtained at initial diagnosis.

Germline V lookup: CDR1 MNHEY, CDR2 SMNVEV (reference sequence). CDR3 length: 14 amino acids. V was shortened by 5 bases and J by 2 bases, with 10 bases between the two germline ends. Amplified regions were TCR beta CDR3 sequences from RNA transcripts. Carried out on the TCR CDR3, a first-round RT-PCR used the HTBI primer set. TCRdb re-derived calls from the multiplex PCR reads in MiXCR, one entry per CDR3 protein. The sample lists 500,000 to 550,000 distinct CDR3 sequences, 20% occurring once. The study's findings and limits: A 13 V-J model separated ophthalmopathy from stable hyperthyroidism.

This clonotype has only a few counts. Its antigen is still unknown. The sample was blood. V usage is TRBV27 and J usage is TRBJ2-1; TRBD2 is a possible D gene (6 bases). This TCR derives from a man aged 35-49 years with Graves' ophthalmopathy. CDR3 sequence reads: CASSGGLPYNEQFF. The CDR3 coding sequence is TGTGCCAGCAGTGGGGGACTCCCCTACAATGAGCAGTTCTTC.